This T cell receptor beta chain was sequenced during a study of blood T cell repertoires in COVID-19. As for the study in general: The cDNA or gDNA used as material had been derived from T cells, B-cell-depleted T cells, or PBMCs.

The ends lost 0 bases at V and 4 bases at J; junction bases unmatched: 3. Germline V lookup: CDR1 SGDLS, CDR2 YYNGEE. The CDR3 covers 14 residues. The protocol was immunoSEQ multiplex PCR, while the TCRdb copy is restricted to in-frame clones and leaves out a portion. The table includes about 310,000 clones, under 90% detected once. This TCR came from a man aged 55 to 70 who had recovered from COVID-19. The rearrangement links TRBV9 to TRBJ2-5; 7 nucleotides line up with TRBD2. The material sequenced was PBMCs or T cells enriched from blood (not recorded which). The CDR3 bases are TGTGCCAGCAGCGTAGGGACTAGGTCAGAGACCCAGTACTTC. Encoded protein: CASSVGTRSETQYF. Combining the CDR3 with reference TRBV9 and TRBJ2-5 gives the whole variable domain DSGVTQTPKHLITATGQRVTLRCSPRSGDLSVYWYQQSLDQGLQFLIQYYNGEERAKGNILERFSAQQFPDLHSELNLSSLELGDSALYFCASSVGTRSETQYFGPGTRLLVL.